These 20 T cell receptor beta chains were all obtained from the same sample, sequenced in a study of T-cell reconstitution after alpha-beta-depleted transplantation in children. Preparation of the TCRbeta library used unique molecular identifiers. TCRdb itself ran the PCR reads through MiXCR, one entry per CDR3 protein. In the table there are 280,000 or so distinct CDR3 sequences, around a tenth of which are singletons. Sequencing used peripheral blood, obtained 180 days after TCRalphabeta/CD19-depleted stem cell transplant. The source is a male patient under 10 years old who had a stem cell transplant for chronic granulomatous disease, so the T cells may come from the graft donor.

At least ten counts were recorded for this clonotype. This rearrangement joins TRBV5-4 to TRBJ2-3; D remains unclear. The CDR3 covers 14 residues. With 4 bases removed from V and 0 bases from J, the gap between germline ends came to 9 bases. Germline-derived CDR1 and CDR2 are SGHNT and YYREEE (reference sequence). Here the CDR3 DNA reads TGTGCCAGCAGCCTTGAACCTAGCACAGATACGCAGTATTTT. It encodes CASSLEPSTDTQYF.

This clonotype was observed many times. The chain is built from TRBV2 and TRBJ2-1; 11 nucleotides match TRBD2. CDR1 is SNHLY, CDR2 FYNNEI, per germline. V shed 4 bases, J shed 4 bases, and the junction held 6 bases outside the gene matches. CDR3 length: 16 residues. CDR3 DNA sequence: TGTGCCAGCAGTGGTCTAGCGGGAGGAATGTACAATGAGCAGTTCTTC. Translated: CASSGLAGGMYNEQFF.

This clonotype showed up many times. This rearrangement joins TRBV29-1 to TRBJ2-2, with D unclear. Trimming left V 4 bases short and J 7 bases short, with 19 bases between. Germline lookup yields CDR1 SQVTM and CDR2 ANQGSEA. The CDR3 spans 15 residues. CDR3 DNA: TGCAGCGTTGGTAATTGGATTAACCGACGCGGGGAGCTGTTTTTT. Its translation: CSVGNWINRRGELFF.

This clonotype was seen at least ten times. The V and J genes are TRBV24-1 and TRBJ2-1; D remains ambiguous. Germline CDR1 KGHDR, CDR2 SFDVKD. The CDR3 contains 17 residues. Deletions cut 0 bases from V and 0 bases from J, with 11 bases between. The CDR3: CATSDLRADSSYNEQFF. CDR3 nucleotide sequence: TGTGCCACCAGTGATTTGCGGGCGGATAGCTCCTACAATGAGCAGTTCTTC.

This clonotype occurred many times. The genes are TRBV5-1 and TRBJ2-2; D remains ambiguous. Trimming removed 6 bases from V and 5 bases from J, with 17 bases in between. Germline CDR1 SGHRS, CDR2 YFSETQ. This CDR3 is built from 15 residues. CDR3 in amino acids: CASTLDRVRTGELFF. The CDR3 coding sequence is TGCGCCAGCACCCTGGATCGCGTGAGGACCGGGGAGCTGTTTTTT.

Many counts were recorded for this clonotype. The rearrangement joins TRBV15 to TRBJ2-7; the D gene is possibly TRBD2 (8 bases). With 5 bases removed from V and 5 bases from J, the gap between germline ends came to 22 bases. CDR3 length: 16 amino acids. Germline V lookup: CDR1 LNHNV, CDR2 YYDKDF (reference sequence). The CDR3 region has the DNA TGTGCCACCAGCGACAGGGCAACCACGGGGGGGAACGAGCAGTACTTC. The encoded protein is CATSDRATTGGNEQYF.

This clonotype was detected ten times or more. The chain couples TRBV29-1 to TRBJ1-3; 7 bases fit TRBD1. The CDR3 has 15 residues. Trimming took 7 bases from V and 1 from J; bases not matched to a gene: 10. The germline gives CDR1 SQVTM, CDR2 ANQGSEA. As DNA, the CDR3 is TGCAGCGCCCGCCCCGGGACAGATTCTGGAAACACCATATATTTT. This gives the protein CSARPGTDSGNTIYF.

This clonotype was detected ten times or more. The V call is TRBV6-2 or TRBV6-3, the J call TRBJ2-7; 7 nucleotides match TRBD1. The CDR3 spans 13 residues. CDR1 is MNHEY, CDR2 SVGEGT, per germline. J was trimmed by 1 base and V by 6 bases; bases with no gene match: 3. This CDR3 is CASSQDRSYEQYF. The CDR3 nucleotides are TGTGCCAGCAGCCAGGACAGGTCCTACGAGCAGTACTTC.

This clonotype was recorded at least ten times. V usage is TRBV27 and J usage is TRBJ2-7; 7 bases line up with TRBD2. In germline, CDR1 is MNHEY, CDR2 SMNVEV (reference sequence). This CDR3 contains 15 residues. Trimming at V came to 2 bases and at J to 3 bases, leaving 7 bases not matched to a gene. The CDR3 DNA sequence: TGTGCCAGCAGTTTACGCGGGGGATCCTACTACGAGCAGTACTTC. Translation gives CASSLRGGSYYEQYF.

In its sample, this clonotype was seen many times. The chain carries TRBV6-5 and TRBJ2-7; D is unresolved. The CDR3 runs to 14 residues. Trimming took off 4 bases at V and 0 bases at J, with 10 bases between the two ends. Per the germline V gene, CDR1 is MNHEY and CDR2 is SVGAGI. CDR3 residues: CASSLGKISYEQYF. CDR3 nucleotide sequence: TGTGCCAGCAGTTTGGGAAAGATCTCCTACGAGCAGTACTTC.

On this clonotype: A single base separates this from a much larger clone, so it may be a read error. The rearrangement links TRBV29-1 to TRBJ2-1; D is unclear. The V end was cut by 8 bases, the J end by 7 bases, with 12 bases between. The CDR3 contains 11 residues. Germline V gene sequence: CDR1 SQVTM, CDR2 ANQGSEA. CDR3 loop: CSQIVGNEQFF. In DNA form, the CDR3 reads TGCAGCCAGATAGTTGGAAATGAGCAGTTCTTC.

This clonotype was recorded at least ten times. The CDR3 region is CASSLGGSLRSGANVLTF. In nucleotides, the CDR3 is TGCGCCAGCAGCTTGGGGGGCTCCCTCAGGTCTGGGGCCAACGTCCTGACTTTC. This sequence joins TRBV5-1 and TRBJ2-6; D is possibly TRBD1 (5 bases). Trimming took off 0 bases at V and 1 base at J, with 14 bases between the two ends. This CDR3 comprises 18 residues. The germline V gene encodes CDR1 SGHRS and CDR2 YFSETQ. Supplemented by reference TRBV5-1 and TRBJ2-6, the full variable domain reads KAGVTQTPRYLIKTRGQQVTLSCSPISGHRSVSWYQQTPGQGLQFLFEYFSETQRNKGNFPGRFSGRQFSNSRSEMNVSTLELGDSALYLCASSLGGSLRSGANVLTFGAGSRLTVL.

Ten or more counts support this clonotype. In DNA form, the CDR3 reads TGCGCCAGCAGCCAAGAAAGCGGGGGGCCGGAGACCCAGTACTTC. This translates into CASSQESGGPETQYF. The chain employs TRBV4-3 and TRBJ2-5, with 9 positions matching TRBD2. The germline V gene has CDR1 LGHNA and CDR2 YSLEER. This CDR3 has 15 residues. After removal of 0 bases from V and 5 bases from J, the junction contained 4 bases not matched to a gene.

Many counts were recorded for this clonotype. J is TRBJ1-2 and V is TRBV5-1; tentative D call: TRBD1 (6 bases). V lost 0 bases and J lost 4, with 13 bases in between. The germline gives CDR1 SGHRS, CDR2 YFSETQ. The CDR3 length is 15 residues. Written as DNA, the CDR3 is TGCGCCAGCAGCTTGGCTAAAACAGGGACCTATGGCTACACCTTC. This codes for CASSLAKTGTYGYTF.

This clonotype was seen many times. V and J are TRBV15 and TRBJ2-5, with D unresolved. Trimming stripped 0 bases from V and 5 bases from J, with 10 bases between. CDR1 LNHNV and CDR2 YYDKDF come from the germline V gene (reference sequence). There are 14 residues in the CDR3. The chain's CDR3 is CATSRDMGWETQYF. DNA for the CDR3: TGTGCCACCAGCAGAGATATGGGTTGGGAGACCCAGTACTTC.

This clonotype was seen ten or more times. J is TRBJ2-2 and V is TRBV5-1; tentatively, D is TRBD1 (5 bases). The CDR3 runs to 16 residues. Trimming pared 2 bases from V and 0 bases from J, leaving 11 bases between. The germline CDR1 and CDR2 sequences are SGHRS and YFSETQ. The CDR3 loop is CASSFRTLANTGELFF. The CDR3 DNA sequence: TGCGCCAGCAGCTTTAGGACACTCGCGAACACCGGGGAGCTGTTTTTT.

This clonotype was recorded many times. V and J are TRBV12-3 or TRBV12-4 and TRBJ2-5; TRBD2 matches at 10 bases. The V segment lost 3 bases and the J segment 4 bases; nucleotides outside the gene matches: 11. This CDR3 spans 17 amino acids. CDR3 in amino acids: CASSFAPVAGGGETQYF. The CDR3 DNA reads TGTGCCAGCAGTTTTGCACCCGTAGCGGGGGGAGGAGAGACCCAGTACTTC.

The chain carries TRBV6-2 or TRBV6-3 and TRBJ1-2; tentatively, D is TRBD1 (5 bases). CDR3 length: 14 residues. The germline CDR1 and CDR2 sequences are MNHEY and SVGEGT. Trimming shortened V by 6 bases and J by 7 bases, and 18 bases separated the two germline ends. CDR3: CASSPWGDLPGYTF. In nucleotides, the CDR3 is TGTGCCAGCAGCCCTTGGGGGGACCTCCCTGGCTACACCTTC.

This clonotype was observed at least ten times. The chain combines TRBV5-1 with TRBJ1-2; D unresolved. This CDR3 spans 15 amino acids. CDR1 SGHRS and CDR2 YFSETQ come from the germline V gene. Trimming stripped 0 bases from V and 3 bases from J, with 12 bases between. CDR3 nucleotide sequence: TGCGCCAGCAGCTTGGCCCAAGGAAGGGACTATGGCTACACCTTC. Protein: CASSLAQGRDYGYTF.

This clonotype came up a few times. The chain carries TRBV12-3 or TRBV12-4 and TRBJ2-2; 11 nucleotides align to TRBD2. The CDR3 contains 15 residues. Trimming removed 5 bases from V and 3 bases from J; junction bases left unmatched: 2. In DNA form, the CDR3 reads TGTGCCAGCAGTCGGACTAGCGGGTACACCGGGGAGCTGTTTTTT. Amino acids: CASSRTSGYTGELFF.